A single sample is the source of the 20 T cell receptor beta chains below, sequenced in a study of blood T cell repertoires in COVID-19. This table comes from immunoSEQ multiplex PCR, and its TCRdb copy is limited to in-frame clones, with some not included. Among 150,000 to 200,000 clones listed, about 80% were seen once. Sample: peripheral blood. The receptor set was obtained from a human donor with acute or convalescent COVID-19. The donor label of this sample is uncertain.

This chain uses TRBV28 with TRBJ1-2, with D perhaps TRBD1 (6 bases). Germline lookup yields CDR1 MDHEN and CDR2 SYDVKM. This CDR3 region has 13 residues. Trimming pared 2 bases from V and 4 bases from J, leaving 8 bases between. The CDR3 sequence is CASSLIGGYGYTF. The CDR3 DNA reads TGTGCCAGCAGTTTAATAGGGGGCTATGGCTACACCTTC.

The chain has TRBV11-3 and TRBJ2-2, with D possibly matching TRBD1 (6 bases). CDR1 is SGHNT and CDR2 is YENEEA in the germline V gene. This CDR3 has 16 amino acids. Trimming stripped 7 bases from V and 2 bases from J, with 17 bases between. DNA for the CDR3: TGTGCCAGCACCCCAGTCCCTGGGGGCAACACCGGGGAGCTGTTTTTT. This codes for CASTPVPGGNTGELFF.

The chain has TRBV7-2 and TRBJ1-4; D might be TRBD1 (5 bases). Deletions cut 5 bases from V and 0 bases from J, with 10 bases between. There are 15 residues in the CDR3. Germline CDR1 is SGHTA and CDR2 is FQGNSA. The CDR3 DNA follows: TGTGCCAGCAGCCCAGCCAGGGCAACTAATGAAAAACTGTTTTTT. This sequence encodes CASSPARATNEKLFF.

The chain links TRBV10-3 to TRBJ2-1; a possible D gene is TRBD2 (5 bases). Germline CDR1 and CDR2: ENHRY and SYGVKD. This CDR3 comprises 13 residues. Trimming removed 8 bases from V and 5 bases from J, with 13 bases in between. The CDR3 sequence is CAIGSSGDNEQFF. As DNA, the CDR3 is TGTGCCATCGGGTCCAGCGGCGACAATGAGCAGTTCTTC.

CDR3 nucleotides: TGCGCCAGCAGTGATCGCGGAGGTGATACGCAGTATTTT. Its translation: CASSDRGGDTQYF. The V and J genes are TRBV10-1 and TRBJ2-3; TRBD2 might be the D (5 bases). Germline CDR1 reads WNHNN; CDR2 reads SYGVQD (reference sequence). Trimming cost V 3 bases and J 6 bases, with 10 bases left between them. The CDR3 loop spans 13 amino acids.

The chain has TRBV6-1 and TRBJ2-1; 12 bases map to TRBD2. The CDR3 extends over 19 amino acids. With V trimmed by 1 base and J by 7 bases, 14 bases remained unmatched. From germline, CDR1 is MNHNS and CDR2 SASEGT. The CDR3 region is CASSEDASGRAGLWNEQFF. Written as DNA, the CDR3 is TGTGCCAGCAGTGAAGACGCTAGCGGGAGGGCCGGATTGTGGAATGAGCAGTTCTTC.

The chain couples TRBV28 to TRBJ2-1, with 9 bases fitting TRBD2. CDR1 and CDR2 (germline): MDHEN, SYDVKM. Losses at the gene ends were 8 bases for V and 5 bases for J; bases not matched to a gene: 10. The CDR3 is 15 residues long. The chain's CDR3 is CASRNSGSYDNEQFF. For the CDR3, the DNA is TGTGCCAGCCGTAATAGCGGGAGTTATGACAATGAGCAGTTCTTC.

A remark on this clone: Germline and junction disagree at one end, which may indicate a read error. V gene TRBV12-3 or TRBV12-4 combines with J gene TRBJ2-7; D unclear. CDR3 length: 12 residues. CDR3 nucleotides: TGTGCCAGCAGCTTAGAAGCGTACGAGCAGTACTTC. Protein product: CASSLEAYEQYF.

V gene TRBV10-3 combines with J gene TRBJ1-1; 9 positions match TRBD1. V lost 6 bases and J lost 3; bases outside the gene matches: 5. This CDR3 has 14 residues. CDR1 is ENHRY, CDR2 SYGVKD, per germline. CDR3 nucleotide sequence: TGTGCCATCAGATGGACAGGGGTGGACACTGAAGCTTTCTTT. It specifies CAIRWTGVDTEAFF.

This chain connects TRBV5-1 to TRBJ2-2; no clear D gene. The CDR3 length is 13 residues. V dropped 4 bases and J dropped 4 bases, with 8 bases sitting between them. Germline V lookup: CDR1 SGHRS, CDR2 YFSETQ. The CDR3 DNA reads TGCGCCAGCAGCCGCGAGGTCACCGGGGAGCTGTTTTTT. Translation gives CASSREVTGELFF.

This chain uses TRBV7-9 with TRBJ1-4; D is unresolved. V was pared by 3 bases and J by 7 bases, with 9 bases between. The V gene's germline CDR1 is SEHNR and CDR2 FQNEAQ (reference sequence). This CDR3 region has 13 residues. The CDR3, as DNA: TGTGCCAGCAGCTTGGACTCTGGTGAAAAACTGTTTTTT. This gives the protein CASSLDSGEKLFF.

The chain joins TRBV6-1 to TRBJ1-6; maybe TRBD1 (5 bases). Germline loops: CDR1 MNHNS, CDR2 SASEGT. Trimming took 3 bases from V and 5 from J, leaving 11 bases between them. The CDR3 runs 15 residues. CDR3 in amino acids: CASSERQLNNSPLHF. The CDR3 DNA is TGTGCCAGCAGTGAGAGACAGCTGAATAATTCACCCCTCCACTTT.

The rearrangement joins TRBV4-2 to TRBJ2-2, with 12 bases matching TRBD2. V trimming: 2 bases; J trimming: 6 bases; junction bases outside the gene matches: 4. This CDR3 has 16 residues. Germline CDR1 LGHNA, CDR2 YNFKEQ. The CDR3 bases are TGTGCCAGCAGCCAACTAGCGGGAGGGCCGGCCGGGGAGCTGTTTTTT. Amino acid sequence: CASSQLAGGPAGELFF.

This clone was counted between two and nine times. This chain joins TRBV29-1 and TRBJ1-2; D might be TRBD1 (6 bases). In germline, CDR1 is SQVTM, CDR2 ANQGSEA. The CDR3 extends over 10 amino acids. Deletions cut 3 bases from V and 10 bases from J, with 9 bases between. The CDR3 here is CSVEGAIYTF. CDR3 DNA sequence: TGCAGCGTTGAGGGGGCCATCTACACCTTC.

The chain is built from TRBV19 and TRBJ1-3; perhaps TRBD1 as D (6 bases). This CDR3 contains 14 residues. Germline CDR1 and CDR2: LNHDA and SQIVND (reference sequence). V was clipped by 6 bases and J by 1 base, with 10 bases between them. The CDR3 reads CASRLGQSGNTIYF. The CDR3 DNA reads TGTGCCAGTAGATTGGGACAATCTGGAAACACCATATATTTT.

This chain joins TRBV12-5 and TRBJ2-1; 7 bases are a match to TRBD2. The junction had 5 bases not matched to a gene; V was cut back by 4 bases and J by 2 bases. Per the germline V gene, CDR1 is LGHNT and CDR2 is FRNRAP. The CDR3 runs to 15 residues. The CDR3 DNA reads TGTGCTAGTGGTTACCGGGGACTAACCTACAATGAGCAGTTCTTC. Amino acid sequence: CASGYRGLTYNEQFF.

This clone was seen only a few times. The genes are TRBV20-1 and TRBJ1-4, with D uncertain. Trimming took 5 bases from V and 16 from J, leaving 8 bases between them. CDR3 size: 8 residues. Germline V gene sequence: CDR1 DFQATT, CDR2 SNEGSKA (reference sequence). Here the CDR3 reads CSAGSGFF. CDR3 DNA: TGCAGTGCTGGGAGCGGGTTTTTT.

The chain employs TRBV7-2 and TRBJ2-1, with 8 bases that match TRBD1. Trimming removed 3 bases from V and 4 bases from J; junction bases left unmatched: 5. The CDR3 loop spans 15 amino acids. Per germline, CDR1 SGHTA and CDR2 FQGNSA. The CDR3 sequence: CASSFQGQAYNEQFF. DNA of the CDR3: TGTGCCAGCAGCTTTCAGGGACAGGCATACAATGAGCAGTTCTTC.

The J gene is TRBJ2-1, the V gene TRBV28, with 10 bases matching TRBD2. The CDR3 totals 15 residues. V gave up 1 base and J gave up 8 bases; unmatched junction bases: 5. Per the germline V gene, CDR1 is MDHEN and CDR2 is SYDVKM. The CDR3 DNA follows: TGTGCCAGCAGTTTATTCCGCCTAGCGGGAGATGAGCAGTTCTTC. Its translation is CASSLFRLAGDEQFF.

This sequence joins TRBV12-5 and TRBJ2-7; a weak D match, TRBD2 (6 bases). This CDR3 comprises 15 residues. CDR1 and CDR2 from the germline V gene are LGHNT and FRNRAP. The germline V and J ends were trimmed by 8 bases and 4 bases, with 21 bases remaining between them. The CDR3, as DNA: TGTGCTAGTAATTTTACCGGGACTCCTAAATACGAGCAGTACTTC. Translation: CASNFTGTPKYEQYF. Looking up the rest from reference TRBV12-5 and TRBJ2-7 gives the full variable domain: DARVTQTPRHKVTEMGQEVTMRCQPILGHNTVFWYRQTMMQGLELLAYFRNRAPLDDSGMPKDRFSAEMPDATLATLKIQPSEPRDSAVYFCASNFTGTPKYEQYFGPGTRLTVT.